This T cell receptor (beta chain) was captured in a study of T cell responses to AZD1222 COVID-19 vaccine. Profiled with immunoSEQ multiplex PCR; TCRdb holds only in-frame clones, not every one. The repertoire has 150,000 to 160,000 clones, approximately 87% of them found once; the top ten carry roughly 5.8%. This CDR3 is built from 12 residues. Germline CDR1 MNHEY, CDR2 SVGAGI. V lost 8 bases to trimming and J lost 14 bases, with 16 bases between them. Worth noting for this clone: Antigen specificity is unknown.

Whole-study findings and limits: Spike-specific TCR depth and breadth grew after two AZD1222 doses.

This sequence originates from an adult in good health. The source was peripheral blood, collected on day 0 of MenACWY control vaccination. This chain uses TRBV6-5 with TRBJ1-6; D not resolved. CDR3 loop: CASLRSLGTLHF. In DNA form, the CDR3 reads TGTGCCAGCCTGAGGTCCCTGGGGACCCTCCACTTT.